One and the same sample provided the 9 T cell receptor beta chains below, sequenced in a study of cytomegalovirus exposure and HLA in healthy donors. Only in-frame clones appear in the TCRdb table, and some are missing; sequencing was by immunoSEQ multiplex PCR. The table records more than 300,000 clones, around 86% of them present only once. The sample was PBMCs. The receptor set was obtained from a woman under 30 in good health and CMV-seronegative.

The rearrangement joins TRBV10-3 to TRBJ2-3; TRBD2 agrees at 8 bases. V was clipped by 0 bases and J by 7 bases; unmatched bases: 15. Per germline, CDR1 ENHRY and CDR2 SYGVKD. CDR3 length equals 18 residues. Here the CDR3 DNA reads TGTGCCATCAGTGAGTCGAATGGCGGGAGGCTCAACGAGAATACGCAGTATTTT. As protein: CAISESNGGRLNENTQYF.

This clone was seen once. This rearrangement joins TRBV9 to TRBJ2-5, with D maybe TRBD2 (5 bases). The CDR3 runs 16 residues. With 0 bases removed from V and 1 base from J, the gap between germline ends came to 13 bases. The germline V gene encodes CDR1 SGDLS and CDR2 YYNGEE. In DNA, the CDR3 is TGTGCCAGCAGCGTAGCGAGCTCTAGCCCCCAAGAGACCCAGTACTTC. It codes for CASSVASSSPQETQYF.

The chain recombines TRBV7-2 with TRBJ2-7, with no clear D. The CDR3 extends over 16 amino acids. From germline, CDR1 is SGHTA and CDR2 FQGNSA. Trimming took off 5 bases at V and 0 bases at J, with 17 bases between the two ends. CDR3 nucleotide sequence: TGTGCCAGCAGCCCATTTGGTGGTACCAGCTCCTACGAGCAGTACTTC. As protein: CASSPFGGTSSYEQYF.

This clone came up once. The rearrangement joins TRBV27 to TRBJ2-5; 8 bases agree with TRBD2. This CDR3 comprises 16 residues. V gave up 2 bases and J gave up 4 bases; unmatched junction bases: 9. From germline, CDR1 is MNHEY and CDR2 SMNVEV (reference sequence). The CDR3 bases are TGTGCCAGCAGTTTAGCGGGAGGAGACCTCCCAGAGACCCAGTACTTC. It specifies CASSLAGGDLPETQYF.

The chain is built from TRBV2 and TRBJ1-5, with D possibly TRBD1 on 6 matching bases. Germline assignment: CDR1 SNHLY and CDR2 FYNNEI. The CDR3 is made up of 18 amino acids. Trimming shortened V by 7 bases and J by 2 bases, and 24 bases separated the two germline ends. This CDR3 is CASNVGAGEIWGNQPQHF. In DNA, the CDR3 is TGTGCCAGCAATGTCGGGGCAGGGGAGATTTGGGGCAATCAGCCCCAGCATTTT.

The DNA for the CDR3 is TGTGCCAGCAGAGCGACAGGGGGCGGCGGGGCCTCCGAGCAGTACTTC. This gives the protein CASRATGGGGASEQYF. The V gene is TRBV2, the J gene TRBJ2-7, with TRBD1 matching 10 bases. The CDR3 covers 16 residues. Germline-derived CDR1 and CDR2 are SNHLY and FYNNEI. Trimming took 6 bases from V and 6 from J; bases not matched to a gene: 14.

The V gene is TRBV5-5, the J gene TRBJ2-3, with TRBD1 matching over 9 bases. The V segment lost 3 bases and the J segment 0 bases; nucleotides outside the gene matches: 5. The germline gives CDR1 SGHKS, CDR2 YYEKEE (reference sequence). The CDR3 extends over 16 amino acids. The CDR3 sequence is CASSYDGTGSTDTQYF. The CDR3 region has the DNA TGTGCCAGCAGCTATGACGGGACAGGGAGCACAGATACGCAGTATTTT.

The V and J genes are TRBV7-7 and TRBJ2-2; D gene ambiguous. The ends were cut back, 1 base at V and 7 bases at J, with 4 bases in the middle. The CDR3 runs 12 residues. The germline CDR1 and CDR2 sequences are SSHAT and FNYEAQ (reference sequence). The CDR3 protein is CASSLGSGELFF. The DNA of the CDR3 is TGTGCCAGCAGCTTAGGTAGCGGGGAGCTGTTTTTT.

The chain couples TRBV29-1 to TRBJ2-3; 7 positions match TRBD1. The CDR3 consists of 18 residues. V lost 7 bases and J lost 0; bases outside the gene matches: 19. CDR1 and CDR2 from the germline V gene are SQVTM and ANQGSEA. CDR3 nucleotide sequence: TGCAGCGCCTTGACAGGGCCTCTCCTACCCCCTAGCACAGATACGCAGTATTTT. Protein product: CSALTGPLLPPSTDTQYF.